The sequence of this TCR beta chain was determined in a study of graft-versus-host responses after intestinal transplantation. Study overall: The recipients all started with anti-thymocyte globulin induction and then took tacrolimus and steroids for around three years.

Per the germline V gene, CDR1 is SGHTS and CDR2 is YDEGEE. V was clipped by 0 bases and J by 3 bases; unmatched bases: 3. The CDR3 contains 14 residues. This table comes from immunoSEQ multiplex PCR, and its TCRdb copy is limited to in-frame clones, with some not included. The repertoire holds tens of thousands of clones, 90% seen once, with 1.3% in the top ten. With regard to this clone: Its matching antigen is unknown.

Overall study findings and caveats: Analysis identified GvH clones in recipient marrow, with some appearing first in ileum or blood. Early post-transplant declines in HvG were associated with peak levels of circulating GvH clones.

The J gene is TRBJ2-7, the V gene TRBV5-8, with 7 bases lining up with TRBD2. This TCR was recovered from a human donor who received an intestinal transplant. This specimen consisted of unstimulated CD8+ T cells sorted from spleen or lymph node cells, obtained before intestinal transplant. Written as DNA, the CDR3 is TGTGCCAGCAGCTTGGGGGGGGGAAACTACGAGCAGTACTTC. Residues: CASSLGGGNYEQYF.